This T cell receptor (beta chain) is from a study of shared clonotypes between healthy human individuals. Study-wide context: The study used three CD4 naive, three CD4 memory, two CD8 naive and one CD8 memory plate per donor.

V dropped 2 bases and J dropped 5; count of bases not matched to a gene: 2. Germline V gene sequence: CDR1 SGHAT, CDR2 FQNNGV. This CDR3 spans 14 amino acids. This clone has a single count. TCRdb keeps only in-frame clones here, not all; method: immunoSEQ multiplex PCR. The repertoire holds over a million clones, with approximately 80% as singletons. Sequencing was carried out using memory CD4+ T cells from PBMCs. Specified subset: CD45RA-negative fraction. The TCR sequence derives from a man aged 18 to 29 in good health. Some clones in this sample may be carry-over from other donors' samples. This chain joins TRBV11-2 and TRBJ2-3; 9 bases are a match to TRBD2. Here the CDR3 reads CASSLISGRDTQYF. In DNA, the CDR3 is TGTGCCAGCAGCTTAATTAGCGGGAGAGATACGCAGTATTTT.